This note documents a single T cell receptor beta chain sequence. The data originate from a study of blood T cell repertoires in COVID-19. Whole-study context: Material from acute and convalescent COVID-19 was sourced from the United States, Italy and Spain. PBMCs, B-cell-depleted T cells, or T cells were the source of the cDNA or gDNA that made up the material.

This CDR3 region has 14 residues. In the authors' workflow: Counts of nucleated cells, estimated from reference gene primer amplification, were obtained. Profiled with immunoSEQ multiplex PCR; TCRdb holds only in-frame clones, not every one. That table gives V, J and clone size, and the DNA gave D and trimming. The data show roughly 340,000 clones, around 87% seen once. What was sequenced was PBMCs or T cells enriched from blood (not recorded which). The chain recombines TRBV12-1 with TRBJ1-3; the table's D gene call, TRBD1, was not cross checked with the DNA. TRBV12-1 is deemed a pseudogene. This receptor was identified in a man aged 18 to 35 who had recovered from COVID-19. CDR3 amino acids: CASSSRTGSNTIYF. CDR3 bases: TGTGCCAGCAGCTCGAGGACAGGGTCAAACACCATATATTTT.